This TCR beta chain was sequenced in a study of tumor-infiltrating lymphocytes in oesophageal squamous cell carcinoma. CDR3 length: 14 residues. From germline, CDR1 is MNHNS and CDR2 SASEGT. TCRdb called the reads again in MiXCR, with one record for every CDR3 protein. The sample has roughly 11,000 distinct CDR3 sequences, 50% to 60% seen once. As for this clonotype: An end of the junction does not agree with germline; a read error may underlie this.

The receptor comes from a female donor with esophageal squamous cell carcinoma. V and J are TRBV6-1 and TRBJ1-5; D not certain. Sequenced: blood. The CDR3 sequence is CASREGLSNQPQHF. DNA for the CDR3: TGTGCCAGCAGAGAAGGACTTAGCAATCAGCCCCAGCATTTT.